Sequencing of this T cell receptor beta chain was carried out in a study of somatic mutations in cytotoxic T cells in rheumatoid arthritis. Produced via immunoSEQ multiplex PCR; TCRdb's table is partial and in-frame only. The table includes about 23,000 clones, more than 80% detected once. With respect to this clone: What it binds is unknown.

The study, taken as a whole, reports: Multiple comparisons were not accounted for in the slight TRBV07 underrepresentation seen in rheumatoid arthritis patients. There was no significant difference in CD8+ T-cell clonality between rheumatoid arthritis patients and age-matched healthy controls.

The germline V and J ends were trimmed by 2 bases and 0 bases, with 12 bases remaining between them. The CDR3 length is 15 residues. Germline CDR1 and CDR2: SGDLS and YYNGEE. This receptor was identified in an adult with rheumatoid arthritis. The sequencing input was CD8+ T cells sorted from blood. The J gene is TRBJ2-7, the V gene TRBV9; TRBD1 is a possible D gene (5 bases). This CDR3 reads CASSVSQGYSYEQYF. CDR3 bases: TGTGCCAGCAGCGTTTCCCAGGGATACTCCTACGAGCAGTACTTC.